This TCR beta chain was captured in a study of blood T cell repertoires in COVID-19. Assay used: immunoSEQ multiplex PCR; TCRdb lists only in-frame clones, some missing. This sample has approximately 150,000 clones, with over 80% found just once. This clone was picked up a small number of times. Sequencing was performed on peripheral blood. The receptor was derived from a man aged 45-65 years who had recovered from COVID-19.

Here the CDR3 DNA reads TGTGCCAGCAGCCGGACAGGGTCCGGGGAGCTGTTTTTT. It encodes CASSRTGSGELFF. The gene calls are TRBV5-6 and TRBJ2-2; 8 bases match TRBD1. Per the germline V gene, CDR1 is SGHDT and CDR2 is YYEEEE. Losses at the gene ends were 4 bases for V and 6 bases for J; bases not matched to a gene: 2. The CDR3 sequence is 13 residues long.